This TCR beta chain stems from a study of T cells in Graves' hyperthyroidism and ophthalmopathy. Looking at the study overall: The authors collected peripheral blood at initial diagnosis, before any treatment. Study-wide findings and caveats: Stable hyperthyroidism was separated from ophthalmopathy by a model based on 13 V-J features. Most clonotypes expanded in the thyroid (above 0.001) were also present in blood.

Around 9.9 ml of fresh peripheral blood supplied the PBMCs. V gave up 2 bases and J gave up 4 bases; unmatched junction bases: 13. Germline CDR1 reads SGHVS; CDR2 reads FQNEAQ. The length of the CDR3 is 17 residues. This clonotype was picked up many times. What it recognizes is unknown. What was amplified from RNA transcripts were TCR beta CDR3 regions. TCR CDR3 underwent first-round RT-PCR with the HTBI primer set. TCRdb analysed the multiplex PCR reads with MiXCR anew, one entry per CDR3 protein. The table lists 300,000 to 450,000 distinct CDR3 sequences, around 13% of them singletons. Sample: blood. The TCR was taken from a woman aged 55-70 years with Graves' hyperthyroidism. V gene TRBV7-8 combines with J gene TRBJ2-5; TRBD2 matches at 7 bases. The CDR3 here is CASSLTGPAGRRETQYF. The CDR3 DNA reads TGTGCCAGCAGCTTAACGGGTCCAGCGGGACGGAGAGAGACCCAGTACTTC.